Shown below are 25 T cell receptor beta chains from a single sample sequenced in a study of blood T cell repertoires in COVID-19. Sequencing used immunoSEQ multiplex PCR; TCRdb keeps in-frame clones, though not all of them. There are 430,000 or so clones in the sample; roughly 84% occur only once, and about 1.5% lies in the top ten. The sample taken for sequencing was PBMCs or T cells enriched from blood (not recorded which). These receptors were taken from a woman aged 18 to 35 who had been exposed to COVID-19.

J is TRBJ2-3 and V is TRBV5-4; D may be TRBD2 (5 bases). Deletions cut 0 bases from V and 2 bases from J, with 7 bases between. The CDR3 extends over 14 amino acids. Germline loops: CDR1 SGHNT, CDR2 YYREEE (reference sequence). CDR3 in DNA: TGTGCCAGCAGCTTGGCGGGGTACACAGATACGCAGTATTTT. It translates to CASSLAGYTDTQYF. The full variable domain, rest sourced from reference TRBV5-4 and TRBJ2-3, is ETGVTQSPTHLIKTRGQQVTLRCSSQSGHNTVSWYQQALGQGPQFIFQYYREEENGRGNFPPRFSGLQFPNYSSELNVNALELDDSALYLCASSLAGYTDTQYFGPGTRLTVL.

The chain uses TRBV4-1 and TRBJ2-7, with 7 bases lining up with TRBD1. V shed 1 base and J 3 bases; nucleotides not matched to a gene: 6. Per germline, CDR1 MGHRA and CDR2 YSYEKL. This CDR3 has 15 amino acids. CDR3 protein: CASSQGSSGGYEQYF. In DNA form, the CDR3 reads TGCGCCAGCAGCCAAGGATCGTCAGGGGGCTACGAGCAGTACTTC.

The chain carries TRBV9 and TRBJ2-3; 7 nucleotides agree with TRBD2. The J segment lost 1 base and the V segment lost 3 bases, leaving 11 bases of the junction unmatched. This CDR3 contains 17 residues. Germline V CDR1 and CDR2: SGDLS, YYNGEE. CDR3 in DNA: TGTGCCAGCAGCGGGATGTCAAGCGGGGACCGCACAGATACGCAGTATTTT. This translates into CASSGMSSGDRTDTQYF. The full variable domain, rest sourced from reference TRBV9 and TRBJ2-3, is DSGVTQTPKHLITATGQRVTLRCSPRSGDLSVYWYQQSLDQGLQFLIQYYNGEERAKGNILERFSAQQFPDLHSELNLSSLELGDSALYFCASSGMSSGDRTDTQYFGPGTRLTVL.

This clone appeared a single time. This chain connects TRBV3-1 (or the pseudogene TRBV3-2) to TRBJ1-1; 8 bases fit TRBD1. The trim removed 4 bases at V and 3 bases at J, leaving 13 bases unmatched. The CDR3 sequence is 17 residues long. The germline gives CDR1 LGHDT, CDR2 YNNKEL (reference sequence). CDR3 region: CASSPHGSQGADTEAFF. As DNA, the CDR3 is TGTGCCAGCAGCCCACACGGGTCGCAGGGGGCGGACACTGAAGCTTTCTTT.

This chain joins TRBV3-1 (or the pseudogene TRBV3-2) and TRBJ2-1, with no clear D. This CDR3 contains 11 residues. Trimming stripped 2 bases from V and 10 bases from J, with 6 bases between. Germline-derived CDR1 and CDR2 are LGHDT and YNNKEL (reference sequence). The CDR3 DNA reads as TGTGCCAGCAGCCAAACTAAGGAGCAGTTCTTC. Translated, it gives CASSQTKEQFF.

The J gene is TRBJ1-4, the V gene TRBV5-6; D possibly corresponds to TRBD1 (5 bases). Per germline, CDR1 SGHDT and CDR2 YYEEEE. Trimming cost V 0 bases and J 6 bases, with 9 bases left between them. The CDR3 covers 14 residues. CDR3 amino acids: CASSLGWGDEKLFF. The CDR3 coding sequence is TGTGCCAGCAGCTTGGGGTGGGGCGATGAAAAACTGTTTTTT.

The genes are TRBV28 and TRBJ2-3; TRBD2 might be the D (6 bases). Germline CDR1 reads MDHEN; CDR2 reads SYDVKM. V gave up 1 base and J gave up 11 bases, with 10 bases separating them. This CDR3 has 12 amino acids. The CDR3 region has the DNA TGTGCCAGCAGTTTATCCGGGGGACGGCAGTATTTT. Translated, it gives CASSLSGGRQYF. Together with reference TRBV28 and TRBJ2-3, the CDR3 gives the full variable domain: DVKVTQSSRYLVKRTGEKVFLECVQDMDHENMFWYRQDPGLGLRLIYFSYDVKMKEKGDIPEGYSVSREKKERFSLILESASTNQTSMYLCASSLSGGRQYFGPGTRLTVL.

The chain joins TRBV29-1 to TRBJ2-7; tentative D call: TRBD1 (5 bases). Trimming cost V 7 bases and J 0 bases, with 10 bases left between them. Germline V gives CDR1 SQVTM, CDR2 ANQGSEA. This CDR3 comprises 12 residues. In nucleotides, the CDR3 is TGCAGCGGCGCCGACAGCTCCTACGAGCAGTACTTC. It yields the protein CSGADSSYEQYF.

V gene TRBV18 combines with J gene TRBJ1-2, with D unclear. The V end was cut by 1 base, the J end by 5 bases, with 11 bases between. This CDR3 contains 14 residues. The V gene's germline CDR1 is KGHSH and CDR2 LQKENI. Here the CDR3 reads CASSPRVTIYGYTF. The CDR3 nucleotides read TGTGCCAGCTCACCACGGGTGACTATTTATGGCTACACCTTC.

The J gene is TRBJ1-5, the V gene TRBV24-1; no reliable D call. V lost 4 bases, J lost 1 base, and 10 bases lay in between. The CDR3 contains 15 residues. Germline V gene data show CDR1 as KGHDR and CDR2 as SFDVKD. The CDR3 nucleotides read TGTGCCACCAGTGACCCAGTTGTAAGCAATCAGCCCCAGCATTTT. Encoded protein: CATSDPVVSNQPQHF.

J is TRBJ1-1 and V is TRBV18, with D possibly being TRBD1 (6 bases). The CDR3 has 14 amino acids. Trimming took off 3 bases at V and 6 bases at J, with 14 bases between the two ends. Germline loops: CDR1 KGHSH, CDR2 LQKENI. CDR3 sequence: CASSPPSQGPEAFF. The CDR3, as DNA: TGTGCCAGCTCACCCCCATCACAGGGCCCTGAAGCTTTCTTT.

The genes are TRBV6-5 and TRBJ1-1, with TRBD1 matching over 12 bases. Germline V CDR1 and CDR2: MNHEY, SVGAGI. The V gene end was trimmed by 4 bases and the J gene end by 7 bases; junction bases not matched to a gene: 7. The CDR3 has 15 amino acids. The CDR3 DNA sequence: TGTGCCAGCAGTTCCCCGGGACAGGGGGCAAGTGAAGCTTTCTTT. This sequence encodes CASSSPGQGASEAFF.

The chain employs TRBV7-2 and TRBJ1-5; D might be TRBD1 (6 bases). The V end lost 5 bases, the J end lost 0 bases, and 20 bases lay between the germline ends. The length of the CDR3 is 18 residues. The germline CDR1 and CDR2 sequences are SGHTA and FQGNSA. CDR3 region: CASSHTGTFVYSNQPQHF. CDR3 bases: TGTGCCAGCAGCCATACCGGGACATTCGTCTATAGCAATCAGCCCCAGCATTTT.

The CDR3 bases are TGTGCCAGCTCACCGCCGGAAGGACTAGTTTTCTTC. This translates into CASSPPEGLVFF. The chain is built from TRBV18 and TRBJ2-1, with 7 bases aligning to TRBD2. The CDR3 consists of 12 residues. In germline, CDR1 is KGHSH, CDR2 LQKENI. Trimming at V came to 3 bases and at J to 16 bases, leaving 9 bases not matched to a gene.

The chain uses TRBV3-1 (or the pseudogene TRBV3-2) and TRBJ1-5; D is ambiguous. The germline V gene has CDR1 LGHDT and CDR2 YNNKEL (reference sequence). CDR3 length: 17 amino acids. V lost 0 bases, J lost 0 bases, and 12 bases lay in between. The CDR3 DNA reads TGTGCCAGCAGCCAAGATCTTCCGAGTAATAGCAATCAGCCCCAGCATTTT. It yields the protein CASSQDLPSNSNQPQHF.

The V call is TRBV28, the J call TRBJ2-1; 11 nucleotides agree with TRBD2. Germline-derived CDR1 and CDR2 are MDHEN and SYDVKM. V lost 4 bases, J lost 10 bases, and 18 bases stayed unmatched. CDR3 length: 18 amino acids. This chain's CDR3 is CASSSVLLAGDGAGEQFF. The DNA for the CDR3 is TGTGCCAGCAGTTCAGTGTTACTAGCGGGAGACGGTGCCGGAGAGCAGTTCTTC. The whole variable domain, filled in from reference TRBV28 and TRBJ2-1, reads DVKVTQSSRYLVKRTGEKVFLECVQDMDHENMFWYRQDPGLGLRLIYFSYDVKMKEKGDIPEGYSVSREKKERFSLILESASTNQTSMYLCASSSVLLAGDGAGEQFFGPGTRLTVL.

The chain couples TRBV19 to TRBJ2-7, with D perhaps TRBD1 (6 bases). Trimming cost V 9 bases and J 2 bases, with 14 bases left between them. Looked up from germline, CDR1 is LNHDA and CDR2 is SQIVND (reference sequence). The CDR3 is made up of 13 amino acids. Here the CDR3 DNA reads TGTGCCAGCACCGCAGGGGTTCCCTACGAGCAGTACTTC. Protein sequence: CASTAGVPYEQYF.

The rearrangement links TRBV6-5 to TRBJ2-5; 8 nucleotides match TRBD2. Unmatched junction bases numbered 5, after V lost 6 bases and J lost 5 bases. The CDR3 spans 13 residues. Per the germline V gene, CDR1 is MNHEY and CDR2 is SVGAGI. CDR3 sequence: CASRLGGAETQYF. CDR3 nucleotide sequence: TGTGCCAGCAGGCTCGGGGGGGCGGAGACCCAGTACTTC.

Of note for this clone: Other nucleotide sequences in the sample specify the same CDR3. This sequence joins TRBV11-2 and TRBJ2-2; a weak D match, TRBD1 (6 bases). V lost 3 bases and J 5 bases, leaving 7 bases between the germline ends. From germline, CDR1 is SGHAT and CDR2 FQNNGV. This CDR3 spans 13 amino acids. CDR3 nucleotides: TGTGCCAGCAGCTTCACAGGGACCGGGGAGCTGTTTTTT. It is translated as CASSFTGTGELFF.

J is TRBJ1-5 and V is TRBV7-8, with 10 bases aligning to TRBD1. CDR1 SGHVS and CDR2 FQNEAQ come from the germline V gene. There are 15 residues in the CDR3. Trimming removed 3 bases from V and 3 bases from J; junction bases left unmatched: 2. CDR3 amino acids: CASSLGQGPNQPQHF. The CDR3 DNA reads TGTGCCAGCAGCTTGGGACAGGGGCCCAATCAGCCCCAGCATTTT.

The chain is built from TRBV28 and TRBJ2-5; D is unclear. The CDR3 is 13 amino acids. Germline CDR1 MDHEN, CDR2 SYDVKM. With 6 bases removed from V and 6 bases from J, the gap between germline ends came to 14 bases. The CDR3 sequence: CASSLSIPKTQYF. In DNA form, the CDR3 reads TGTGCCAGCAGCCTTAGTATTCCCAAGACCCAGTACTTC. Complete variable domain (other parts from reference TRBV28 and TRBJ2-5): DVKVTQSSRYLVKRTGEKVFLECVQDMDHENMFWYRQDPGLGLRLIYFSYDVKMKEKGDIPEGYSVSREKKERFSLILESASTNQTSMYLCASSLSIPKTQYFGPGTRLLVL.

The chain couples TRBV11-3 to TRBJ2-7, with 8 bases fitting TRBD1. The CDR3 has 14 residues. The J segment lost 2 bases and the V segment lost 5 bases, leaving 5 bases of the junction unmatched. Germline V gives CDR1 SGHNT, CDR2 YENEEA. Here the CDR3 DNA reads TGTGCCAGCAGCCGGACAGGGCCACCCTACGAGCAGTACTTC. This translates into CASSRTGPPYEQYF. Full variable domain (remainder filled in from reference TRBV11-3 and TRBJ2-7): EAGVVQSPRYKIIEKKQPVAFWCNPISGHNTLYWYLQNLGQGPELLIRYENEEAVDDSQLPKDRFSAERLKGVDSTLKIQPAELGDSAVYLCASSRTGPPYEQYFGPGTRLTVT.

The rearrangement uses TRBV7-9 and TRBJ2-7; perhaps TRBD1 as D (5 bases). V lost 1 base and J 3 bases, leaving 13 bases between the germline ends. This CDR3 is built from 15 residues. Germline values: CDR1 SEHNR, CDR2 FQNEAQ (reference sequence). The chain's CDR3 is CASSLVWSQGYEQYF. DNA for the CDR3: TGTGCCAGCAGCTTAGTTTGGTCCCAGGGCTACGAGCAGTACTTC. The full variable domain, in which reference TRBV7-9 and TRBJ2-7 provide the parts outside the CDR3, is DTGVSQNPRHKITKRGQNVTFRCDPISEHNRLYWYRQTLGQGPEFLTYFQNEAQLEKSRLLSDRFSAERPKGSFSTLEIQRTEQGDSAMYLCASSLVWSQGYEQYFGPGTRLTVT.

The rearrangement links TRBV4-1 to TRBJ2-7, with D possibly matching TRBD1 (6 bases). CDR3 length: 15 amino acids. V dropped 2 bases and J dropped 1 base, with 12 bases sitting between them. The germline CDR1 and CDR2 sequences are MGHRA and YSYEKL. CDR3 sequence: CASSQRDTLSYEQYF. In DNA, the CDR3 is TGCGCCAGCAGCCAACGGGACACCCTTTCCTACGAGCAGTACTTC.

The CDR3 protein is CASSLVDRVSEAFF. The DNA of the CDR3 is TGCGCCAGCAGCTTGGTTGACAGGGTCTCTGAAGCTTTCTTT. This sequence joins TRBV5-1 and TRBJ1-1; 7 bases are a match to TRBD1. The CDR3 runs 14 residues. Germline V lookup: CDR1 SGHRS, CDR2 YFSETQ. The ends lost 0 bases at V and 6 bases at J; junction bases unmatched: 5.